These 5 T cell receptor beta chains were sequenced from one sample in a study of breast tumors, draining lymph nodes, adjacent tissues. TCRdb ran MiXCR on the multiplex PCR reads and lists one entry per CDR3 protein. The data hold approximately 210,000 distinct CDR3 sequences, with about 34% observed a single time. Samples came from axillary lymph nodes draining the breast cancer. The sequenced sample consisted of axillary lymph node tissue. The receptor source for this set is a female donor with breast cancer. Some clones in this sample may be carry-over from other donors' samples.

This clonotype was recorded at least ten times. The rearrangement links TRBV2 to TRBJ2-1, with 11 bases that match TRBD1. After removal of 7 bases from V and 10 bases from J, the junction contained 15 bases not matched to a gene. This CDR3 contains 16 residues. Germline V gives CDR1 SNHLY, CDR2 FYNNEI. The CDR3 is CASKRDRGTSRREQFF. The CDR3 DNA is TGTGCCAGCAAGAGGGACAGGGGGACTAGTCGTCGCGAGCAGTTCTTC.

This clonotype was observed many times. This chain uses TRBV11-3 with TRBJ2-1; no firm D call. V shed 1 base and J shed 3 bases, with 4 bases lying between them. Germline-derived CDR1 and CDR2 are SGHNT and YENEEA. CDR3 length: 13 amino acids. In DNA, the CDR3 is TGTGCCAGCAGCTTAGGGTTCTACAATGAGCAGTTCTTC. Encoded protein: CASSLGFYNEQFF.

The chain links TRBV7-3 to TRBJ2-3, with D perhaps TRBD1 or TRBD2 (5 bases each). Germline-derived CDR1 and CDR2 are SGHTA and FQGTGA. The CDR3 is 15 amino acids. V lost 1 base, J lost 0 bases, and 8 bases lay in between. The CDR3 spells CASSLMGVSTDTQYF. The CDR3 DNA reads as TGTGCCAGCAGCTTAATGGGGGTTAGCACAGATACGCAGTATTTT.

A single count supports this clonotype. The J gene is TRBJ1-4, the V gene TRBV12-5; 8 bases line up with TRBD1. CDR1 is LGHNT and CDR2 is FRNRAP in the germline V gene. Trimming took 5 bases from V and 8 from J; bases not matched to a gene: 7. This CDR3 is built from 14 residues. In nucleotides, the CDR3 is TGTGCTAGTGGTCTGCAAAACAGGGGGGAAAAACTGTTTTTT. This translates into CASGLQNRGEKLFF.

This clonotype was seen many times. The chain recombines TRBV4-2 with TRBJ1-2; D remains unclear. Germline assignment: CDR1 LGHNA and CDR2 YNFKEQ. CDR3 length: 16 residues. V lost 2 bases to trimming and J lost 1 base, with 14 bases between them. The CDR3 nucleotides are TGTGCCAGCAGCCAATCGTCCGGGAGCGATAACTATGGCTACACCTTC. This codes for CASSQSSGSDNYGYTF.